Listed here is a single TCR beta chain. The V gene end was trimmed by 1 base and the J gene end by 0 bases; junction bases not matched to a gene: 21. This CDR3 contains 23 residues. The record originates from a study of T cells in Graves' hyperthyroidism and ophthalmopathy. Amplification of TCR beta CDR3 regions used RNA as the template. Using the HTBI primer set, a first-round RT-PCR was run on the TCR CDR3. TCRdb reprocessed the multiplex PCR reads via MiXCR and lists one record per CDR3 protein. Found here are fewer than 500,000 distinct CDR3 sequences, about 13% of them singletons; the top ten hold less than 25%.

The TCR was taken from a man aged 25 to 40 with Graves' hyperthyroidism that later progressed to Graves' ophthalmopathy. Sequencing was carried out using blood. This chain links TRBV12-3 or TRBV12-4 with TRBJ2-2; 9 nucleotides line up with TRBD1. CDR3 sequence reads: CASSLDFGTGSFSTRSNTGELFF. The CDR3, as DNA: TGTGCCAGCAGTTTAGATTTTGGGACAGGGTCTTTCAGTACCCGATCGAACACCGGGGAGCTGTTTTTT.